This T cell receptor (beta chain) was sequenced for a study of T cell responses to AZD1222 COVID-19 vaccine. The CDR3 totals 14 residues. Between the trimmed V and J ends, which lost 2 bases and 8 bases, there was a span of 12 bases. The germline V gene has CDR1 MDHEN and CDR2 SYDVKM. The repertoire was sequenced with immunoSEQ multiplex PCR; TCRdb's copy has only in-frame clones and lacks some. The sample gives approximately 110,000 clones, around 85% of which show up once; about 4.4% is in the top ten. The sequence was collected from an adult who received the AZD1222 COVID-19 vaccine. This rearrangement joins TRBV28 to TRBJ1-4; D remains ambiguous. Sequenced here: peripheral blood, sampled 28 days after the second AZD1222 dose. The CDR3 reads CASSLILAGEKLFF. DNA of the CDR3: TGTGCCAGCAGTTTAATCCTGGCCGGGGAAAAACTGTTTTTT.